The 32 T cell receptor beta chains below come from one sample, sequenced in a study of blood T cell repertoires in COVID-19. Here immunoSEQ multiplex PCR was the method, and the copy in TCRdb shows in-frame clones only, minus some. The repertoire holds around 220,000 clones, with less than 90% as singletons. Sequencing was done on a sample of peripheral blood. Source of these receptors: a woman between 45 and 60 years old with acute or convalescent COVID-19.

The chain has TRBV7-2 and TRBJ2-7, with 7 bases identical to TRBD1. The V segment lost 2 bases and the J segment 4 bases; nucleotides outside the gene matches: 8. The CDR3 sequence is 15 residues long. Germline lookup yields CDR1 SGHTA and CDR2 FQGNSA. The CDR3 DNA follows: TGTGCCAGCAGCTTAACGACAGGGCCCCTATACGAGCAGTACTTC. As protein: CASSLTTGPLYEQYF.

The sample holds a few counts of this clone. This CDR3 reads CASSLEAGTYYEQYF. For the CDR3, the DNA is TGCGCCAGCAGCTTGGAGGCAGGGACATACTACGAGCAGTACTTC. The chain has TRBV5-1 and TRBJ2-7, with a tentative D call TRBD1 (6 bases). The ends were cut back, 0 bases at V and 3 bases at J, with 13 bases in the middle. The CDR3 extends over 15 amino acids. Germline V CDR1 and CDR2: SGHRS, YFSETQ.

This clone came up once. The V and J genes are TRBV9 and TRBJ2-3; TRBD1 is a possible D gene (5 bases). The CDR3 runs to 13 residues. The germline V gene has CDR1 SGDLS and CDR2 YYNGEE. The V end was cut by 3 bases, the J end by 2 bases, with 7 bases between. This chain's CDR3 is CASSAGFTDTQYF. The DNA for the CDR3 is TGTGCCAGCAGCGCAGGGTTCACAGATACGCAGTATTTT.

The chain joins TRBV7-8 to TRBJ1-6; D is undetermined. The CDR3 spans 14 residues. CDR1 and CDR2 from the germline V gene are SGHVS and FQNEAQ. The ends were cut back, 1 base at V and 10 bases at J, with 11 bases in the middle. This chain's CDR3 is CASSLGVGESPLHF. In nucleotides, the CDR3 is TGTGCCAGCAGCTTAGGGGTCGGGGAATCACCCCTCCACTTT.

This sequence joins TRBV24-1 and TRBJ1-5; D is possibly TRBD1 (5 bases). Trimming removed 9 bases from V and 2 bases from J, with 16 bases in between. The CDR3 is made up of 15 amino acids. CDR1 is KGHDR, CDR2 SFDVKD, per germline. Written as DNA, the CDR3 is TGTGCCACCGCTCCCTCGGGGGGGGGCAATCAGCCCCAGCATTTT. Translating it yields CATAPSGGGNQPQHF.

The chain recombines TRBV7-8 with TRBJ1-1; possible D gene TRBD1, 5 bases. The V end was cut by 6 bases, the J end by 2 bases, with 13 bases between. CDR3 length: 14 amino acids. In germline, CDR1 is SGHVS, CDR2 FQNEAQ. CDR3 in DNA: TGTGCCAGCAGGGGGGAGGCAGGCAACACTGAAGCTTTCTTT. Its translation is CASRGEAGNTEAFF.

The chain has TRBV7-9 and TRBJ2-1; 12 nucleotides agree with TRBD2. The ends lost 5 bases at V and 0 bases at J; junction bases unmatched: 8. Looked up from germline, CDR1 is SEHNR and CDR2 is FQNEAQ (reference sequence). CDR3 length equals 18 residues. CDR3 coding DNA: TGTGCCAGCAGCGAGGGACTAGCGGGCGGCCCCTCCTACAATGAGCAGTTCTTC. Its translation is CASSEGLAGGPSYNEQFF.

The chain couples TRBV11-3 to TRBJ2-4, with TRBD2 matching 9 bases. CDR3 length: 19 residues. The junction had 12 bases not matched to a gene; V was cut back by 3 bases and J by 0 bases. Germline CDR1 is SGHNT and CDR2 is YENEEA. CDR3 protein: CASSLRLAGLQSAKNIQYF. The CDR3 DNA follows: TGTGCCAGCAGCTTGAGGCTAGCGGGGCTACAATCAGCCAAAAACATTCAGTACTTC. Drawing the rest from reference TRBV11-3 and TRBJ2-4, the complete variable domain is EAGVVQSPRYKIIEKKQPVAFWCNPISGHNTLYWYLQNLGQGPELLIRYENEEAVDDSQLPKDRFSAERLKGVDSTLKIQPAELGDSAVYLCASSLRLAGLQSAKNIQYFGAGTRLSVL.

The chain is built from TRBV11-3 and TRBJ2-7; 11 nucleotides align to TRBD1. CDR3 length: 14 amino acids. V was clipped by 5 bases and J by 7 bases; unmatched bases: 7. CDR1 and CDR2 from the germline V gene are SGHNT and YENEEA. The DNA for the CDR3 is TGTGCCAGCAGCCTCGGACAGGGGGCTATTGAGCAGTACTTC. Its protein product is CASSLGQGAIEQYF.

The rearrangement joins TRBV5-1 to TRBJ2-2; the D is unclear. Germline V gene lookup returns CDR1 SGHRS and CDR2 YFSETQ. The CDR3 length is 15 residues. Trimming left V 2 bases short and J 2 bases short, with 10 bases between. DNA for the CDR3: TGCGCCAGCAGCTTAGTAGCCTCTAACACCGGGGAGCTGTTTTTT. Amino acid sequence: CASSLVASNTGELFF.

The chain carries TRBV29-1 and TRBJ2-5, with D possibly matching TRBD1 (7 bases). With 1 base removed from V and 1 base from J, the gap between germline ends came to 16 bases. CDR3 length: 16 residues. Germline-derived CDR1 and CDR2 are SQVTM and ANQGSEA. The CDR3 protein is CSVEGRGRGFQETQYF. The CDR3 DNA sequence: TGCAGCGTTGAAGGGAGGGGGCGCGGTTTCCAAGAGACCCAGTACTTC.

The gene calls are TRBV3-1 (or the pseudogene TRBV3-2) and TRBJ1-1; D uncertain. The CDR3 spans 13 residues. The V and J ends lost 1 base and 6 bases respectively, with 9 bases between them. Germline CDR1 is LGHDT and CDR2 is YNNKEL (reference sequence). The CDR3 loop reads CASSQGWGAEAFF. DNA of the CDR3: TGTGCCAGCAGCCAAGGGTGGGGAGCTGAAGCTTTCTTT.

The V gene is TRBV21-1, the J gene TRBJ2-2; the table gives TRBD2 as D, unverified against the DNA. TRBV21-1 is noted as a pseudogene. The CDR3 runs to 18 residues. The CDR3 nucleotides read TGTGCCAGTCCGAATCGGCTAGCGGGAGGGCCTGGCAACGGGGAGCTGTTTTTT. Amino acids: CASPNRLAGGPGNGELFF.

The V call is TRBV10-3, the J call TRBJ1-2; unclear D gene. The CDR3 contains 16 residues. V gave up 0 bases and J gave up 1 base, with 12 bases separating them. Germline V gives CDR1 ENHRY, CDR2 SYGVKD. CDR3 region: CAISESFLGSNYGYTF. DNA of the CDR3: TGTGCCATCAGTGAGTCGTTTCTTGGGAGTAACTATGGCTACACCTTC.

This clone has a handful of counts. The DNA for the CDR3 is TGTGCCAGCAGGTTGGGACTAGCGGGAGGGGCCGGGGAGCTGTTTTTT. Protein: CASRLGLAGGAGELFF. J is TRBJ2-2 and V is TRBV2; 16 bases are a match to TRBD2. This CDR3 is 16 amino acids long. Germline V gene data show CDR1 as SNHLY and CDR2 as FYNNEI. V shed 6 bases and J 6 bases; nucleotides not matched to a gene: 4.

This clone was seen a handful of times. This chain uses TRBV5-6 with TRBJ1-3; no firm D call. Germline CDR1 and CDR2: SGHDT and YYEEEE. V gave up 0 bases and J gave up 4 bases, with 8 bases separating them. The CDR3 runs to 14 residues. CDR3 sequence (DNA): TGTGCCAGCAGCTTGGGAGGGAAAGGAAACACCATATATTTT. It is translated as CASSLGGKGNTIYF.

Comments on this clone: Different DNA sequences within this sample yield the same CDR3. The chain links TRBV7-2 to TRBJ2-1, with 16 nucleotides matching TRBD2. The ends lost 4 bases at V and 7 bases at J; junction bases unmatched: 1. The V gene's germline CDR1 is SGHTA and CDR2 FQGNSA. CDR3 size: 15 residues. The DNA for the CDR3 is TGTGCCAGCAGCTCGGGACTAGCGGGAGGGAATGAGCAGTTCTTC. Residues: CASSSGLAGGNEQFF.

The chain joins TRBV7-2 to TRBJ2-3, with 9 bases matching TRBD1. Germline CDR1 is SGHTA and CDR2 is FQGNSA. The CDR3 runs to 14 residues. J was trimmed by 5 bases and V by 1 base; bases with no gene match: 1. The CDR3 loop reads CASSLDRGQDTQYF. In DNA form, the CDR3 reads TGTGCCAGCAGCTTAGACAGGGGGCAAGATACGCAGTATTTT.

The CDR3 DNA is TGCAGTGCTAGTCTCGGACTAGCTATCGGGGCTGAGCAGTTCTTC. This gives the protein CSASLGLAIGAEQFF. The J gene is TRBJ2-1, the V gene TRBV20-1, with TRBD2 matching 8 bases. CDR3 length equals 15 residues. The V gene's germline CDR1 is DFQATT and CDR2 SNEGSKA (reference sequence). Trimming removed 3 bases from V and 9 bases from J; junction bases left unmatched: 13.

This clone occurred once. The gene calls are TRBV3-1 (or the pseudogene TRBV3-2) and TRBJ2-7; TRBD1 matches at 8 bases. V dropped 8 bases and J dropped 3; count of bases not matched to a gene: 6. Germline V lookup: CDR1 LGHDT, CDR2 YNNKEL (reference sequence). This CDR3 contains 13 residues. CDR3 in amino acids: CASRGRGLYEQYF. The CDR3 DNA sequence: TGTGCCAGCCGGGGCAGGGGGCTCTACGAGCAGTACTTC.

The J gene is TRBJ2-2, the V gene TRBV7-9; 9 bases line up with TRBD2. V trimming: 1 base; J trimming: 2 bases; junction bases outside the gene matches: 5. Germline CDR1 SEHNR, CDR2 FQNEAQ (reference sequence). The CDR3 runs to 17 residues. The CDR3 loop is CASSLELAGVNTGELFF. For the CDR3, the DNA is TGTGCCAGCAGCTTAGAATTAGCGGGAGTTAACACCGGGGAGCTGTTTTTT.

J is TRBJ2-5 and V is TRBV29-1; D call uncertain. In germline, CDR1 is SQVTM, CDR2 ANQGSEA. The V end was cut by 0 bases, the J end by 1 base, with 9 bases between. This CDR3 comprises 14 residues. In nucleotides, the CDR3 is TGCAGCGTTGAAGATTCCCCAGGCCAAGAGACCCAGTACTTC. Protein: CSVEDSPGQETQYF.

The CDR3 DNA reads as TGTGCCAGCAGGTCGGGAGCTGAGCAGTACTTC. Translation: CASRSGAEQYF. The chain employs TRBV3-1 (or the pseudogene TRBV3-2) and TRBJ2-7; D possibly corresponds to TRBD2 (6 bases). The ends were cut back, 6 bases at V and 7 bases at J, with 10 bases in the middle. Germline V CDR1 and CDR2: LGHDT, YNNKEL (reference sequence). CDR3 size: 11 residues.

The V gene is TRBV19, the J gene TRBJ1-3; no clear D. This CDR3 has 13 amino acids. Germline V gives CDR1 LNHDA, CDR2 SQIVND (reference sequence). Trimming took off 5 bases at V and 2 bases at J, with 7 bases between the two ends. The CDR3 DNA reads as TGTGCCAGTAGTTTGGAGACTGGAAACACCATATATTTT. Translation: CASSLETGNTIYF.

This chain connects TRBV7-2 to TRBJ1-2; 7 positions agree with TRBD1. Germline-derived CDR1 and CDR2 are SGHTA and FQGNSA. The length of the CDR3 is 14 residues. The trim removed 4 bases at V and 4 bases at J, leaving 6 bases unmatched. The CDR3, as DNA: TGTGCCAGCAGCTACCGACAGGGAACCTATGGCTACACCTTC. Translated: CASSYRQGTYGYTF.

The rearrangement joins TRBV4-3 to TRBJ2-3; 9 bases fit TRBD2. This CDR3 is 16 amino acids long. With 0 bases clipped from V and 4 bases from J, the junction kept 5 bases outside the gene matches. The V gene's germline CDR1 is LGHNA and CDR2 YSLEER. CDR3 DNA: TGCGCCAGCAGCCAAGATAGGGGACTAGCCCCAGATACGCAGTATTTT. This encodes CASSQDRGLAPDTQYF.

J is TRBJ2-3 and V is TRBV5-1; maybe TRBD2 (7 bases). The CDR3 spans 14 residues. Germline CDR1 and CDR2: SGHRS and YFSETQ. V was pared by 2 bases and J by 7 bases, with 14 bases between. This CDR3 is CASSLEGGPHTQYF. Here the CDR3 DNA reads TGCGCCAGCAGCTTAGAGGGGGGGCCACATACGCAGTATTTT.

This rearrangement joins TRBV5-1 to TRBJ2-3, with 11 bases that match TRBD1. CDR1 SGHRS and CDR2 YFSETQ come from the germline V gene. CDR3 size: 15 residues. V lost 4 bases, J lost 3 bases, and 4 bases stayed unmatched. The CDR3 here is CASSAGTGGTDTQYF. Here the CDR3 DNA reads TGCGCCAGCAGCGCCGGGACAGGGGGGACAGATACGCAGTATTTT.

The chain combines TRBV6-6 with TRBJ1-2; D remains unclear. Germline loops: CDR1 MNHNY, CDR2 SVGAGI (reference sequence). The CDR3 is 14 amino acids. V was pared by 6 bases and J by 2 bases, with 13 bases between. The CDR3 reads CASSYPQLNYGYTF. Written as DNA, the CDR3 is TGTGCCAGCAGCTACCCCCAACTAAACTATGGCTACACCTTC.

Written as DNA, the CDR3 is TGTGCCAGCAGGTCACAGGGGTCTGGAAACACCATATATTTT. Residues: CASRSQGSGNTIYF. This sequence joins TRBV7-9 and TRBJ1-3; 7 bases agree with TRBD1. J gave up 1 base and V 6 bases, and 3 bases lay outside the gene matches. The CDR3 length is 14 residues. The V gene's germline CDR1 is SEHNR and CDR2 FQNEAQ (reference sequence). Filled out from reference TRBV7-9 and TRBJ1-3, the complete variable domain reads DTGVSQNPRHKITKRGQNVTFRCDPISEHNRLYWYRQTLGQGPEFLTYFQNEAQLEKSRLLSDRFSAERPKGSFSTLEIQRTEQGDSAMYLCASRSQGSGNTIYFGEGSWLTVV.

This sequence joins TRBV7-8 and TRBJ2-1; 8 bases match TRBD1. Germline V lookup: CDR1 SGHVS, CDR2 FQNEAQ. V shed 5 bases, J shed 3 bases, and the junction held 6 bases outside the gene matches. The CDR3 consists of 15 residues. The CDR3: CASSVRDRIYNEQFF. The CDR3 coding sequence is TGTGCCAGCAGCGTCCGGGACAGGATCTACAATGAGCAGTTCTTC.

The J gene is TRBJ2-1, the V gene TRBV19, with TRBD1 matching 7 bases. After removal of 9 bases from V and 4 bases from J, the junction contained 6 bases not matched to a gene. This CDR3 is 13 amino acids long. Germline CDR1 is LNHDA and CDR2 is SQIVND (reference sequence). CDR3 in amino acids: CASSGTVYNEQFF. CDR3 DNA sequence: TGTGCCAGCTCCGGGACAGTATACAATGAGCAGTTCTTC.